This TCR beta chain was sequenced during a study of blood T cell repertoires in COVID-19. Losses at the gene ends were 3 bases for V and 5 bases for J; bases not matched to a gene: 10. Germline V lookup: CDR1 SGDLS, CDR2 YYNGEE. The CDR3 is 15 residues long. Using immunoSEQ multiplex PCR, the repertoire was profiled, and TCRdb retains in-frame clones only, with some absent. The data show tens of thousands of clones, 65% to 85% seen once. The V call is TRBV9, the J call TRBJ1-2; 7 bases map to TRBD1. This receptor was taken from a woman aged 60-75 years with acute or convalescent COVID-19. The sample comprised peripheral blood. CDR3 sequence: CASSGQQGFQYGYTF. CDR3 in DNA: TGTGCCAGCAGCGGCCAACAGGGGTTCCAATATGGCTACACCTTC.